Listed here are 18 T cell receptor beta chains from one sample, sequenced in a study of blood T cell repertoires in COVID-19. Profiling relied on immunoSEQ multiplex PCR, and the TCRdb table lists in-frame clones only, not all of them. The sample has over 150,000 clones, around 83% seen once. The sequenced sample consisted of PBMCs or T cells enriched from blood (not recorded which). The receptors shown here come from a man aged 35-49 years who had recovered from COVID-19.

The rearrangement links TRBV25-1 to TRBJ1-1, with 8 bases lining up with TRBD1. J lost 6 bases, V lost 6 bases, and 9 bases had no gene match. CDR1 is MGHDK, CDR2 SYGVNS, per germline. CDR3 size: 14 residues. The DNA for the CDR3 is TGTGCCAGCAGGACTACAGGGGGTATAGCTGAAGCTTTCTTT. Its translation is CASRTTGGIAEAFF.

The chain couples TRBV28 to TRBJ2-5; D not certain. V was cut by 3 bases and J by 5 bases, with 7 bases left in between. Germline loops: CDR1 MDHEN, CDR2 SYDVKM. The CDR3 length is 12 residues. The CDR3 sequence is CASSLPRETQYF. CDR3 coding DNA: TGTGCCAGCAGTTTGCCGAGGGAGACCCAGTACTTC.

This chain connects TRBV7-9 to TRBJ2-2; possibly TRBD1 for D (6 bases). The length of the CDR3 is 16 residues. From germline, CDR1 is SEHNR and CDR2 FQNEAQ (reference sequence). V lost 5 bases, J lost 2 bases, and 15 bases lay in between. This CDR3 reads CASSIQRQVNTGELFF. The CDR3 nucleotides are TGTGCCAGCAGCATACAAAGACAGGTTAACACCGGGGAGCTGTTTTTT.

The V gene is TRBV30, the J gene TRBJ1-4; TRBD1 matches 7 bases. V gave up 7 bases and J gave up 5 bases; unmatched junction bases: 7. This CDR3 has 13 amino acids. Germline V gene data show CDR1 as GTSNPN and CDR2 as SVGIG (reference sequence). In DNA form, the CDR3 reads TGTGCCTTGACAGGGCGAGGAAATGAAAAACTGTTTTTT. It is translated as CALTGRGNEKLFF. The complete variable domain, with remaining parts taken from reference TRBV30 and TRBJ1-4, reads SQTIHQWPATLVQPVGSPLSLECTVEGTSNPNLYWYRQAAGRGLQLLFYSVGIGQISSEVPQNLSASRPQDRQFILSSKKLLLSDSGFYLCALTGRGNEKLFFGSGTQLSVL.

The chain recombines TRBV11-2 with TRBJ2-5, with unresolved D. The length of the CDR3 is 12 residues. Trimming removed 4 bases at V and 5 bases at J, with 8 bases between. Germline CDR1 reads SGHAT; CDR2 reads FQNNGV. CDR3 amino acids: CASSYSRETQYF. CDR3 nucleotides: TGTGCCAGCAGCTATAGCCGGGAGACCCAGTACTTC.

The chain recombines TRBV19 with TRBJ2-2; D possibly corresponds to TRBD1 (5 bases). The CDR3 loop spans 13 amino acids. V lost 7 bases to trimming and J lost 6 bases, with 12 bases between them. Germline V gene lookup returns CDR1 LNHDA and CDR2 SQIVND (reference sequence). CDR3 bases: TGTGCCAGTACTAAGGACATTTCCGGGGAGCTGTTTTTT. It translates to CASTKDISGELFF.

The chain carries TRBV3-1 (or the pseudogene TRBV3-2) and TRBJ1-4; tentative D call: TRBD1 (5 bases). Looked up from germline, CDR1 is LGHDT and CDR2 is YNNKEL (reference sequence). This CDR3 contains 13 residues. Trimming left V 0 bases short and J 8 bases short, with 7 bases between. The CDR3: CASSQDWGEKLFF. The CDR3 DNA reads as TGTGCCAGCAGCCAAGATTGGGGCGAAAAACTGTTTTTT.

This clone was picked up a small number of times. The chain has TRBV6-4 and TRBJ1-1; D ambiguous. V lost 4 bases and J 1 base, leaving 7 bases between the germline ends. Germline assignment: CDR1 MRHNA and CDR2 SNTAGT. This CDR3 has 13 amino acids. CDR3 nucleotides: TGTGCCAGCAGTGCTTTCTGGAACACTGAAGCTTTCTTT. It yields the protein CASSAFWNTEAFF.

The DNA of the CDR3 is TGTGCCAGCAGTCGTACGGGACAGGGGAGAAACGAGCAGTACTTC. It codes for CASSRTGQGRNEQYF. V and J are TRBV7-9 and TRBJ2-7, with TRBD1 matching over 10 bases. Germline assignment: CDR1 SEHNR and CDR2 FQNEAQ (reference sequence). The CDR3 runs to 15 residues. Trimming removed 6 bases from V and 5 bases from J; junction bases left unmatched: 10.

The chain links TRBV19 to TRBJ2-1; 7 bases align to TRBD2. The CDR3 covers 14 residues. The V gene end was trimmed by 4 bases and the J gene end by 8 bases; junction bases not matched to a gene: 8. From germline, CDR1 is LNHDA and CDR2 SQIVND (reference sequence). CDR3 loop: CASSRAGRRDEQFF. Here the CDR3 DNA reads TGTGCCAGTAGTAGAGCGGGGCGCAGGGATGAGCAGTTCTTC. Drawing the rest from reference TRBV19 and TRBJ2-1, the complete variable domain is DGGITQSPKYLFRKEGQNVTLSCEQNLNHDAMYWYRQDPGQGLRLIYYSQIVNDFQKGDIAEGYSVSREKKESFPLTVTSAQKNPTAFYLCASSRAGRRDEQFFGPGTRLTVL.

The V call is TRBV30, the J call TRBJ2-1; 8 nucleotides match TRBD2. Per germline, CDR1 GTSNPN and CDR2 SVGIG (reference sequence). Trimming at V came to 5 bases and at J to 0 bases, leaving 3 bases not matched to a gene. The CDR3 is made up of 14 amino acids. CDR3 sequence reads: CAWAGGSSYNEQFF. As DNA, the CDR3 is TGTGCCTGGGCGGGGGGAAGCTCCTACAATGAGCAGTTCTTC.

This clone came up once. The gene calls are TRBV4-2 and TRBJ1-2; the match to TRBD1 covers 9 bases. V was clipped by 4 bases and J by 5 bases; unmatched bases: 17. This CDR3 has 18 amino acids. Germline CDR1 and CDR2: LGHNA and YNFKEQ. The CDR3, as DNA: TGTGCCAGCAGCCTCCCCGTAAGAGGAAGACAGGGGGTTTATGGCTACACCTTC. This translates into CASSLPVRGRQGVYGYTF.

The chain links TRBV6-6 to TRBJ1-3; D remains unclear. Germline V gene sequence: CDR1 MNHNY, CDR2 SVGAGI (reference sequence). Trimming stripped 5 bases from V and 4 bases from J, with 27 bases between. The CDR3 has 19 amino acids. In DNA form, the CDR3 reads TGTGCCAGCAGTCGAATGCAAAGCGTCCTAAGGACTTCGGGAAACACCATATATTTT. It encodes CASSRMQSVLRTSGNTIYF.

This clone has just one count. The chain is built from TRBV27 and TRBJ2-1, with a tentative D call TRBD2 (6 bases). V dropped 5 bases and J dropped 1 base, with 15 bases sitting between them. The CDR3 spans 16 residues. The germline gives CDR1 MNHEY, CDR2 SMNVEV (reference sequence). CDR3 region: CASSPRGTLSYNEQFF. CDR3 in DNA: TGTGCCAGCAGTCCCCGCGGGACTCTTTCCTACAATGAGCAGTTCTTC.

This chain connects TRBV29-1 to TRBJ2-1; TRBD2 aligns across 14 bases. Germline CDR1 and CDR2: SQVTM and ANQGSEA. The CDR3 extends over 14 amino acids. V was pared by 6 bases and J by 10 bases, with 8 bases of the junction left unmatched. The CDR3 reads CSVVTSGGAGEQFF. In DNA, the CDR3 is TGCAGCGTAGTGACTAGCGGGGGGGCTGGGGAGCAGTTCTTC.

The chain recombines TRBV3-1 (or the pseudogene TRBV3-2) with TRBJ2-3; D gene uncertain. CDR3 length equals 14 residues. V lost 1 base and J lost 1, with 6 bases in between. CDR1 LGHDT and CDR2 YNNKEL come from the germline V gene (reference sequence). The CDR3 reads CASSQGRGTDTQYF. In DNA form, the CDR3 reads TGTGCCAGCAGCCAAGGTCGGGGCACAGATACGCAGTATTTT.

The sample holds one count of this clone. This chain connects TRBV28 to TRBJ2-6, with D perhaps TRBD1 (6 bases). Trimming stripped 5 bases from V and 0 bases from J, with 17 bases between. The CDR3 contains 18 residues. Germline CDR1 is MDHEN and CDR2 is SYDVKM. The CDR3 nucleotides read TGTGCCAGCAGTCCCCGGGACACCATTCTCTCTGGGGCCAACGTCCTGACTTTC. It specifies CASSPRDTILSGANVLTF.

CDR3 residues: CSVDRQFYGYTF. The CDR3 bases are TGCAGCGTGGACCGACAGTTCTATGGCTACACCTTC. This chain joins TRBV29-1 and TRBJ1-2; D might be TRBD1 (5 bases). V lost 6 bases and J lost 4, with 12 bases in between. CDR1 is SQVTM, CDR2 ANQGSEA, per germline. The CDR3 spans 12 residues.